A single sample gave rise to the 8 T cell receptor beta chains below, sequenced in a study of graft-versus-host responses after intestinal transplantation. Using immunoSEQ multiplex PCR, the repertoire was profiled, and TCRdb retains in-frame clones only, with some absent. This table holds roughly 25,000 clones, around 94% found once. The material sequenced was PBMCs, taken roughly 29 days after intestinal transplant. The receptor source for this set is a human patient who received an intestinal transplant, so some T cells may come from the graft donor.

The CDR3 loop is CASSPGVSYEQYF. The CDR3 coding sequence is TGTGCCAGCTCACCAGGGGTCTCCTACGAGCAGTACTTC. The gene calls are TRBV18 and TRBJ2-7, with no clear D. Germline V gives CDR1 KGHSH, CDR2 LQKENI. Trimming removed 2 bases at V and 0 bases at J, with 5 bases between. The length of the CDR3 is 13 residues.

The chain couples TRBV4-1 to TRBJ2-1; D uncertain. V lost 1 base and J lost 7, with 17 bases in between. Germline V CDR1 and CDR2: MGHRA, YSYEKL. This CDR3 contains 16 residues. In nucleotides, the CDR3 is TGCGCCAGCAGCCAAGGTCCTCACGTCCTGAGGAATGAGCAGTTCTTC. Its protein product is CASSQGPHVLRNEQFF.

The chain has TRBV6-5 and TRBJ1-5; D remains ambiguous. Trimming took off 5 bases at V and 1 base at J, with 12 bases between the two ends. Germline CDR1 reads MNHEY; CDR2 reads SVGAGI. The CDR3 runs 15 residues. CDR3 loop: CASSRKKDSNQPQHF. Written as DNA, the CDR3 is TGTGCCAGCAGTCGAAAGAAGGACAGCAATCAGCCCCAGCATTTT.

V gene TRBV18 combines with J gene TRBJ2-7; the D gene is possibly TRBD2 (6 bases). Looked up from germline, CDR1 is KGHSH and CDR2 is LQKENI. This CDR3 is 13 amino acids long. V lost 6 bases and J 6 bases, leaving 15 bases between the germline ends. The CDR3, as DNA: TGTGCCAGCTCGTTGGTAGGAGGGGTCGAGCAGTACTTC. Encoded protein: CASSLVGGVEQYF.

The DNA for the CDR3 is TGTGCCAGCAGTGACTTGGCAGGGGGCGCCGAAGCTGGCTACACCTTC. Its translation is CASSDLAGGAEAGYTF. The chain employs TRBV25-1 and TRBJ1-2; TRBD1 aligns across 8 bases. Germline lookup yields CDR1 MGHDK and CDR2 SYGVNS. J gave up 7 bases and V 3 bases, and 13 bases lay outside the gene matches. The CDR3 covers 16 residues.

The V and J genes are TRBV29-1 and TRBJ2-3; TRBD2 matches 7 bases. After removal of 7 bases from V and 4 bases from J, the junction contained 8 bases not matched to a gene. This CDR3 has 13 amino acids. The germline gives CDR1 SQVTM, CDR2 ANQGSEA. The CDR3 DNA reads TGCAGCGCGGTTGCGGGAGTGTCAGATACGCAGTATTTT. This codes for CSAVAGVSDTQYF.

As regards this clone: This specimen includes other DNA sequences encoding the same CDR3. The chain is built from TRBV30 and TRBJ2-7; 8 positions match TRBD2. The CDR3 is made up of 15 amino acids. Germline loops: CDR1 GTSNPN, CDR2 SVGIG (reference sequence). V was clipped by 1 base and J by 2 bases; unmatched bases: 7. The CDR3, as DNA: TGTGCCTGGAGTGGGGGCGGGGGGCGGACCTACGAGCAGTACTTC. It specifies CAWSGGGGRTYEQYF.

This clone was detected only once. This chain joins TRBV5-8 and TRBJ2-3; D gene unclear. Trimming pared 3 bases from V and 2 bases from J, leaving 7 bases between. The CDR3 consists of 13 residues. Germline V CDR1 and CDR2: SGHTS, YDEGEE. The CDR3 DNA sequence: TGTGCCAGCAGCTCCGTACCCACAGATACGCAGTATTTT. As protein: CASSSVPTDTQYF.